These 4 T cell receptor beta chains came from one sample sequenced in a study of cytomegalovirus exposure and HLA in healthy donors. 13 Jbeta primers and 60 Vbeta primers were used for the PCR. TCRdb's copy holds only in-frame clones and misses some; the assay was immunoSEQ multiplex PCR. The sample records about 270,000 clones, under 80% being singletons. Sample: PBMCs. The receptors shown here come from a female donor in good health and CMV-seronegative.

A single count supports this clone. This chain joins TRBV5-4 and TRBJ2-1, with TRBD2 matching over 7 bases. CDR1 and CDR2 from the germline V gene are SGHNT and YYREEE (reference sequence). The CDR3 runs to 14 residues. The ends lost 0 bases at V and 9 bases at J; junction bases unmatched: 6. The CDR3 protein is CASSLEVKRGEQFF. The CDR3 DNA sequence: TGTGCCAGCAGCTTGGAAGTGAAGCGGGGTGAGCAGTTCTTC.

This clone has more than one count but fewer than ten. The chain carries TRBV27 and TRBJ1-2, with TRBD1 identical over 9 bases. From germline, CDR1 is MNHEY and CDR2 SMNVEV (reference sequence). The CDR3 sequence is 15 residues long. The ends lost 7 bases at V and 5 bases at J; junction bases unmatched: 11. The CDR3: CASTQQTGGPYGYTF. As DNA, the CDR3 is TGTGCCAGCACCCAGCAGACAGGGGGGCCATATGGCTACACCTTC.

The CDR3 here is CASSYGTGVNEQFF. The CDR3 region has the DNA TGTGCCAGCAGTTATGGGACAGGGGTCAATGAGCAGTTCTTC. V and J are TRBV7-9 and TRBJ2-1; 10 nucleotides agree with TRBD1. Trimming at V came to 6 bases and at J to 6 bases, leaving 5 bases not matched to a gene. Germline CDR1 SEHNR, CDR2 FQNEAQ (reference sequence). This CDR3 has 14 amino acids.

The rearrangement joins TRBV6-1 to TRBJ2-7; D might be TRBD1 (5 bases). The CDR3 covers 13 residues. Trimming removed 4 bases from V and 0 bases from J, with 7 bases in between. Looked up from germline, CDR1 is MNHNS and CDR2 is SASEGT. The CDR3 region has the DNA TGTGCCAGCAGTGGACAGCTCTCCTACGAGCAGTACTTC. Translated: CASSGQLSYEQYF.